This is a list of T cell receptor beta chains from one sample in a study of cytomegalovirus exposure and HLA in healthy donors. Some clones are missing from TCRdb's copy, which holds only in-frame ones; the method was immunoSEQ multiplex PCR. The sample carries 180,000 or so clones, approximately 85% recorded once. Material for sequencing was PBMCs. The receptors shown here come from a man in his late teens or twenties in good health and CMV-seropositive. Both conserved end residues are part of each CDR3. The order of the fields is J gene, D gene, clone size, V gene, CDR3 DNA, CDR3 protein. A D gene is named only where the DNA matches it firmly. Rows may omit the clone size; those that give it use once, few, many or a size class.

j_call: TRBJ2-5
d_call: TRBD1
clone_size: -
v_call: TRBV7-9
cdr3_nt: TGTGCCAGCAGCTCGCGGGACAGGGGGCCAGAGGAGACCCAGTACTTC
cdr3_aa: CASSSRDRGPEETQYF

j_call: TRBJ2-7
d_call: -
clone_size: -
v_call: TRBV7-9
cdr3_nt: TGTGCCAGCAGCTTAGCGGGCCTAGGAGGCGAGCAGTACTTC
cdr3_aa: CASSLAGLGGEQYF

j_call: TRBJ2-5
d_call: TRBD1
clone_size: -
v_call: TRBV6-6
cdr3_nt: TGTGCCAGCAGTTTGACAGGGCGCCAAGAGACCCAGTACTTC
cdr3_aa: CASSLTGRQETQYF

j_call: TRBJ1-2
d_call: -
clone_size: -
v_call: TRBV30
cdr3_nt: TGTGCCCTGACGAGGCGGGGGGGGATAAACTATGGCTACACCTTC
cdr3_aa: CALTRRGGINYGYTF

j_call: TRBJ2-1
d_call: TRBD1
clone_size: few
v_call: TRBV13
cdr3_nt: TGTGCCAGCAGCTTCCGGGACAGGGCTCAGTTCTTC
cdr3_aa: CASSFRDRAQFF

j_call: TRBJ2-1
d_call: -
clone_size: -
v_call: TRBV7-7
cdr3_nt: TGTGCTAGCAGCTTAGCAGCGGGCGAGCAGTTCTTC
cdr3_aa: CASSLAAGEQFF

j_call: TRBJ2-1
d_call: TRBD2
clone_size: -
v_call: TRBV9
cdr3_nt: TGTGCCAGCAGCGTAAGAGGCGGGGGTAGAGATGAGCAGTTCTTC
cdr3_aa: CASSVRGGGRDEQFF

j_call: TRBJ2-3
d_call: TRBD2
clone_size: -
v_call: TRBV6-5
cdr3_nt: TGTGCCAGCAGTTATCGTTTGGCGGGGGGGCCAGATACGCAGTATTTT
cdr3_aa: CASSYRLAGGPDTQYF

j_call: TRBJ2-6
d_call: TRBD1
clone_size: -
v_call: TRBV7-9
cdr3_nt: TGTGCCAGCAGCTTCGGGACAGGCGGCTCTGGGGCCAACGTCCTGACTTTC
cdr3_aa: CASSFGTGGSGANVLTF

j_call: TRBJ2-5
d_call: -
clone_size: -
v_call: TRBV2
cdr3_nt: TGTGCCAGCAGTGAACTCCTGGACATATACCAAGAGACCCAGTACTTC
cdr3_aa: CASSELLDIYQETQYF

j_call: TRBJ1-2
d_call: -
clone_size: few
v_call: TRBV9
cdr3_nt: TGTGCCAGCAGCGTAGTTACAGGGAACTATGGCTACACCTTC
cdr3_aa: CASSVVTGNYGYTF

j_call: TRBJ1-6
d_call: -
clone_size: -
v_call: TRBV15
cdr3_nt: TGTGCCACCAGCAGAGATTTTCAGGGTAGGCCCTATTCACCCCTCCACTTT
cdr3_aa: CATSRDFQGRPYSPLHF

j_call: TRBJ1-5
d_call: -
clone_size: -
v_call: TRBV12-1
cdr3_nt: TGTGCCAGCAGCCCAATCCACGGTAGTCCCCAGCATTTT
cdr3_aa: CASSPIHGSPQHF

j_call: TRBJ2-1
d_call: -
clone_size: -
v_call: TRBV6-6
cdr3_nt: TGTGCCAGCAGCGGGGCAGGGGGGTCATACAATGAGCAGTTCTTC
cdr3_aa: CASSGAGGSYNEQFF

j_call: TRBJ2-2
d_call: TRBD1
clone_size: -
v_call: TRBV12-5
cdr3_nt: TGTGCTAGTGGTTTCGACCCAGGGGGGAACACCGGGGAGCTGTTTTTT
cdr3_aa: CASGFDPGGNTGELFF

j_call: TRBJ1-2
d_call: -
clone_size: -
v_call: TRBV7-8
cdr3_nt: TGTGCCAGCAGCTTAGAGAGGATACCCTATGGCTACACCTTC
cdr3_aa: CASSLERIPYGYTF

j_call: TRBJ2-2
d_call: -
clone_size: few
v_call: TRBV5-1
cdr3_nt: TGCGCCAGCAGCTTGGCCGGGGTCGGGGAGCTGTTTTTT
cdr3_aa: CASSLAGVGELFF

j_call: TRBJ1-4
d_call: TRBD1
clone_size: -
v_call: TRBV6-5
cdr3_nt: TGTGCCAGCAGTCGCGTACAGGGGGCGAGTGAAAAACTGTTTTTT
cdr3_aa: CASSRVQGASEKLFF